A single sample is the source of the 17 T cell receptor beta chains below, sequenced in a study of CD8+ T cells in alopecia areata. Following extraction, RNA underwent reverse transcription to cDNA, which served as the sequencing template. The data were produced by immunoSEQ multiplex PCR, yet TCRdb's version contains in-frame clones alone and is incomplete. The sample consists of approximately 200,000 clones, 60% to 70% of them appearing once. Treatment reported: oral pan-JAK inhibitor, 5-10 mg twice daily. The sequences come from CD4+ T cells sorted from blood, collected at week 4, from a patient treated with tofacitinib. The receptors shown here come from a human donor with alopecia areata.

The sample holds one count of this clone. The CDR3 reads CASSLEGGRGYTF. CDR3 nucleotide sequence: TGTGCCAGCAGCTTAGAGGGGGGACGCGGCTACACCTTC. The chain uses TRBV7-9 and TRBJ1-2, with D perhaps matching TRBD1 (6 bases). Germline V gives CDR1 SEHNR, CDR2 FQNEAQ (reference sequence). The length of the CDR3 is 13 residues. The V end lost 1 base, the J end lost 8 bases, and 11 bases lay between the germline ends. Full variable domain (rest looked up from reference TRBV7-9 and TRBJ1-2): DTGVSQNPRHKITKRGQNVTFRCDPISEHNRLYWYRQTLGQGPEFLTYFQNEAQLEKSRLLSDRFSAERPKGSFSTLEIQRTEQGDSAMYLCASSLEGGRGYTFGSGTRLTVV.

The chain joins TRBV7-2 to TRBJ1-5; D gene ambiguous. Germline CDR1 SGHTA, CDR2 FQGNSA. Trimming stripped 6 bases from V and 5 bases from J, with 14 bases between. This CDR3 is built from 14 residues. This CDR3 reads CASSSDSGYQPQHF. The CDR3 DNA reads as TGTGCCAGCAGTTCAGACTCGGGCTATCAGCCCCAGCATTTT.

This clone appeared a single time. The genes are TRBV29-1 and TRBJ1-2; TRBD1 agrees at 9 bases. With V trimmed by 6 bases and J by 4 bases, 6 bases remained unmatched. The length of the CDR3 is 13 residues. Germline assignment: CDR1 SQVTM and CDR2 ANQGSEA. In DNA form, the CDR3 reads TGCAGCGTAACAGGGGGCGCCAGCTATGGCTACACCTTC. Translating gives CSVTGGASYGYTF.

This clone was observed a single time. The J gene is TRBJ1-2, the V gene TRBV12-5, with TRBD1 matching 7 bases. V dropped 1 base and J dropped 4; count of bases not matched to a gene: 6. This CDR3 is built from 15 residues. Per the germline V gene, CDR1 is LGHNT and CDR2 is FRNRAP. The CDR3 nucleotides read TGTGCTAGTGGTTTGGCCTGGGGACAGTCCTATGGCTACACCTTC. Protein product: CASGLAWGQSYGYTF. The entire variable domain, with the rest obtained from reference TRBV12-5 and TRBJ1-2, is as follows: DARVTQTPRHKVTEMGQEVTMRCQPILGHNTVFWYRQTMMQGLELLAYFRNRAPLDDSGMPKDRFSAEMPDATLATLKIQPSEPRDSAVYFCASGLAWGQSYGYTFGSGTRLTVV.

The rearrangement joins TRBV6-1 to TRBJ1-5; weak D call: TRBD1 (5 bases). Trimming removed 0 bases at V and 4 bases at J, with 10 bases between. Germline CDR1 is MNHNS and CDR2 is SASEGT. The CDR3 contains 15 residues. CDR3: CASSEAGRENQPQHF. CDR3 sequence (DNA): TGTGCCAGCAGTGAAGCTGGCAGGGAGAATCAGCCCCAGCATTTT.

The CDR3 loop reads CASRNDGPGNTIYF. As DNA, the CDR3 is TGTGCCAGCAGGAACGACGGTCCTGGAAACACCATATATTTT. The chain has TRBV2 and TRBJ1-3; no clear D. The V gene lost 6 bases and the J gene lost 2 bases, with 11 bases spanning the gap. Germline assignment: CDR1 SNHLY and CDR2 FYNNEI. This CDR3 spans 14 amino acids.

V usage is TRBV7-2 and J usage is TRBJ1-6; 8 nucleotides line up with TRBD1. The germline V gene encodes CDR1 SGHTA and CDR2 FQGNSA. V lost 5 bases and J lost 8; bases outside the gene matches: 5. The CDR3 runs to 14 residues. The chain's CDR3 is CASSPDRGYSPLHF. The CDR3 DNA reads as TGTGCCAGCAGCCCTGACAGGGGATATTCACCCCTCCACTTT.

The V and J genes are TRBV7-2 and TRBJ2-4, with 8 bases matching TRBD1. The junction had 8 bases not matched to a gene; V was cut back by 5 bases and J by 8 bases. Germline V lookup: CDR1 SGHTA, CDR2 FQGNSA. CDR3 length equals 14 residues. For the CDR3, the DNA is TGTGCCAGCAGCCCCGACAGGGGAGCTCACATTCAGTACTTC. Translation gives CASSPDRGAHIQYF.

The chain has TRBV2 and TRBJ2-5; 11 nucleotides line up with TRBD2. The germline gives CDR1 SNHLY, CDR2 FYNNEI. This CDR3 has 14 residues. Trimming at V came to 6 bases and at J to 3 bases, leaving 3 bases not matched to a gene. The CDR3 is CASSLGLAEETQYF. CDR3 coding DNA: TGTGCCAGCAGCTTGGGACTAGCGGAAGAGACCCAGTACTTC.

The sample holds a few counts of this clone. The rearrangement uses TRBV23-1 and TRBJ1-2, with D possibly being TRBD1 (6 bases). TRBV23-1 is marked as an open reading frame, function uncertain. CDR3 size: 16 residues. Trimming pared 6 bases from V and 4 bases from J, leaving 21 bases between. CDR3 DNA: TGCGCCAGCAGACACAACTCGACAGGCTCGACCTATGGCTACACCTTC. Amino acid sequence: CASRHNSTGSTYGYTF.

This clone was counted between two and nine times. The chain recombines TRBV7-2 with TRBJ1-5; 10 bases fit TRBD1. Germline CDR1 is SGHTA and CDR2 is FQGNSA. The V and J ends lost 0 bases and 3 bases, in that order; junction bases with no gene match: 2. The CDR3 consists of 16 residues. CDR3 in DNA: TGTGCCAGCAGCTTAGCCGGGACAGGGGACAATCAGCCCCAGCATTTT. Encoded protein: CASSLAGTGDNQPQHF.

This clone was found a few times. CDR3 DNA sequence: TGCGCCAGCAGACCCAGGGGTCCTAATGAAAAACTGTTTTTT. It encodes CASRPRGPNEKLFF. This chain links TRBV4-1 with TRBJ1-4, with TRBD1 as a possible D gene (6 bases). V was clipped by 6 bases and J by 3 bases, with 11 bases between them. Germline V gene lookup returns CDR1 MGHRA and CDR2 YSYEKL. This CDR3 contains 14 residues.

The table lists this clone with a few counts. The same CDR3 is also encoded by other DNA sequences in this sample. The rearrangement joins TRBV6-6 to TRBJ2-1, with D hard to call. V was pared by 4 bases and J by 4 bases, with 14 bases between. Germline CDR1 and CDR2: MNHNY and SVGAGI (reference sequence). The CDR3 sequence is 15 residues long. The CDR3 nucleotides are TGTGCCAGCAGTTTATCAGGCAGCTCATACAATGAGCAGTTCTTC. Its protein is CASSLSGSSYNEQFF.

This clone occurred once. The V gene is TRBV18, the J gene TRBJ2-5; 8 positions agree with TRBD1. CDR1 KGHSH and CDR2 LQKENI come from the germline V gene. This CDR3 is built from 16 residues. J was trimmed by 2 bases and V by 6 bases; bases with no gene match: 11. The CDR3 sequence is CASSPTAGTGQETQYF. The CDR3 region has the DNA TGTGCCAGCTCGCCCACCGCGGGGACAGGACAAGAGACCCAGTACTTC.

The chain joins TRBV13 to TRBJ2-5, with a possible D match to TRBD2 (6 bases). The V end lost 5 bases, the J end lost 4 bases, and 8 bases lay between the germline ends. The CDR3 runs to 12 residues. Germline V gene sequence: CDR1 PRHDT, CDR2 FYEKMQ (reference sequence). CDR3 sequence (DNA): TGTGCCAGCAGCAGGGGAGGAGAGACCCAGTACTTC. Translated: CASSRGGETQYF.

The chain joins TRBV5-1 to TRBJ1-5; D is ambiguous. Germline loops: CDR1 SGHRS, CDR2 YFSETQ. The germline V and J ends were trimmed by 0 bases and 6 bases, with 13 bases remaining between them. This CDR3 contains 15 residues. In DNA, the CDR3 is TGCGCCAGCAGCTTGGATGGTAGGGCGGGTCAGCCCCAGCATTTT. It specifies CASSLDGRAGQPQHF.

This chain connects TRBV7-2 to TRBJ2-7; D gene unclear. V was clipped by 1 base and J by 4 bases, with 11 bases between them. This CDR3 is 14 amino acids long. Germline CDR1 is SGHTA and CDR2 is FQGNSA. CDR3 amino acids: CASSLDRVYYEQYF. The CDR3 bases are TGTGCCAGCAGCTTAGATCGGGTCTATTACGAGCAGTACTTC. The variable domain in full, with the rest retrieved from reference TRBV7-2 and TRBJ2-7, is GAGVSQSPSNKVTEKGKDVELRCDPISGHTALYWYRQSLGQGLEFLIYFQGNSAPDKSGLPSDRFSAERTGGSVSTLTIQRTQQEDSAVYLCASSLDRVYYEQYFGPGTRLTVT.